The next 5 T cell receptor beta chains were all read from a single sample in a study of shared clonotypes between healthy human individuals. TCRdb's copy holds only in-frame clones and misses some; the assay was immunoSEQ multiplex PCR. The data show fewer than 1 million clones, about 96% seen once. The naive CD8 fraction comprised CD45RO-negative cells positively selected for CCR7 and excluded terminally differentiated effector memory CD45RA+ cells. The sequenced material came from naive CD8+ T cells sorted from blood. The receptor set was obtained from a young man in good health.

This clone was recorded only once. The gene calls are TRBV5-6 and TRBJ2-7; D gene uncertain. CDR3 length: 12 residues. Between the trimmed V and J ends, which lost 2 bases and 5 bases, there was a span of 8 bases. CDR1 SGHDT and CDR2 YYEEEE come from the germline V gene. Here the CDR3 reads CASSFDLHEQYF. The CDR3 DNA follows: TGTGCCAGCAGCTTCGACTTACACGAGCAGTACTTC.

The rearrangement links TRBV27 to TRBJ2-4, with TRBD2 as a possible D gene (6 bases). The germline V and J ends were trimmed by 0 bases and 4 bases, with 19 bases remaining between them. Looked up from germline, CDR1 is MNHEY and CDR2 is SMNVEV (reference sequence). The CDR3 is 18 residues long. In nucleotides, the CDR3 is TGTGCCAGCAGTTTATCCGGGACTCCTTCAGGCCCAAAAAACATTCAGTACTTC. Encoded protein: CASSLSGTPSGPKNIQYF.

The rearrangement uses TRBV12-5 and TRBJ2-1; the D is unclear. Germline CDR1 is LGHNT and CDR2 is FRNRAP. Between the trimmed V and J ends, which lost 3 bases and 4 bases, there was a span of 4 bases. The CDR3 contains 12 residues. CDR3 amino acids: CASGFQYNEQFF. CDR3 in DNA: TGTGCTAGTGGTTTCCAGTACAATGAGCAGTTCTTC.

This rearrangement joins TRBV6-1 to TRBJ2-7; maybe TRBD1 (5 bases). Germline assignment: CDR1 MNHNS and CDR2 SASEGT. V was cut by 8 bases and J by 1 base, with 12 bases left in between. This CDR3 is 13 amino acids long. The CDR3 reads CASAPRTSYEQYF. CDR3 in DNA: TGTGCCAGCGCCCCCAGGACATCCTACGAGCAGTACTTC.

The rearrangement uses TRBV10-3 and TRBJ2-7, with 9 nucleotides matching TRBD2. The J segment lost 1 base and the V segment lost 6 bases, leaving 1 base of the junction unmatched. CDR3 length: 13 residues. Germline V gene lookup returns CDR1 ENHRY and CDR2 SYGVKD. CDR3 in DNA: TGTGCCATCAGGAGCGGGAGGTCCTACGAGCAGTACTTC. It encodes CAIRSGRSYEQYF.